This is a list of T cell receptor beta chains from one sample in a study of blood T cells in healthy people across ages. MiXCR, run by TCRdb on the 5' RACE reads, gives a single entry per CDR3 protein. Altogether hundreds of thousands of distinct CDR3 sequences are present, over 40% being singletons, with the ten largest covering about 30%. The sequencing sample was made of blood. Source of these receptors: a man older than 75 in good health. CDR3s include the opening cysteine and the closing phenylalanine or tryptophan. D genes are given only for firm matches. A row's size may be missing; if present it is once, few, many or a size class.

size,V,length,D,J,CDR3,DNA
-,TRBV3-1,18,TRBD2,TRBJ2-3,CASSQGVRASGRTDTQYF,TGTGCCAGCAGCCAAGGAGTCCGGGCTAGCGGGCGCACAGATACGCAGTATTTT
few,TRBV4-2,17,-,TRBJ2-7,CASSQDLPDLNSYEQYF,TGTGCCAGCAGCCAAGATCTTCCGGACCTGAACTCCTACGAGCAGTACTTC
-,TRBV29-1,14,TRBD1,TRBJ2-5,CSVSGDRVGETQYF,TGCAGCGTTTCAGGGGACAGGGTTGGAGAGACCCAGTACTTC
few,TRBV6-6,14,TRBD1,TRBJ1-4,CASRDRAVDEKLFF,TGTGCCAGCAGAGACAGGGCGGTTGATGAAAAACTGTTTTTT
-,TRBV7-2,15,-,TRBJ2-7,CASSLDGTASYEQYF,TGTGCCAGCAGCTTAGATGGGACCGCCTCCTACGAGCAGTACTTC
once,TRBV6-2/TRBV6-3,14,-,TRBJ2-3,CASSLCRGTDTQYF,TGTGCCAGCAGCCTCTGTCGCGGTACAGATACGCAGTATTTT
-,TRBV7-2,17,-,TRBJ2-3,CASSHDTGTPHTDTQYF,TGTGCCAGCAGCCACGACACCGGGACCCCACACACAGATACGCAGTATTTT
-,TRBV12-3/TRBV12-4,14,TRBD1,TRBJ2-7,CASNLGTGDYEQYF,TGTGCCAGCAATTTGGGGACAGGGGACTACGAGCAGTACTTC
few,TRBV21-1,18,-,TRBJ2-7,CASSRNPVGQLRGDEQYF,TGTGCCAGCAGCAGAAACCCAGTGGGTCAGTTACGGGGTGACGAGCAGTACTTC
-,TRBV6-5,15,-,TRBJ2-5,CASSYARGNQETQYF,TGTGCCAGCAGTTACGCTAGGGGAAACCAAGAGACCCAGTACTTC
-,TRBV20-1,13,-,TRBJ1-5,CSAAGVGGQPQHF,TGCAGTGCAGCCGGGGTCGGGGGTCAGCCCCAGCATTTT
few,TRBV7-9,14,-,TRBJ1-3,CASSPAVSGNTIYF,TGTGCCAGCAGCCCCGCGGTATCTGGAAACACCATATATTTT
once,TRBV5-1,15,-,TRBJ2-1,CASSLEGYSENEQFF,TGCGCCAGCAGCTTGGAAGGTTACAGCGAGAATGAGCAGTTCTTC
once,TRBV18,14,-,TRBJ2-7,CASSPVRSSYEQYF,TGTGCCAGCTCACCAGTAAGGAGTTCTTACGAGCAGTACTTC
-,TRBV6-5,16,-,TRBJ1-2,CASSSLSGQRVYGYTF,TGTGCCAGCAGCTCCCTGTCGGGGCAGCGTGTCTATGGCTACACCTTC
-,TRBV24-1,14,-,TRBJ2-5,CATSDGGAKETQYF,TGTGCCACCAGTGATGGAGGGGCCAAAGAGACCCAGTACTTC
-,TRBV30,13,-,TRBJ2-1,CAWSVHRRNEQFF,TGTGCCTGGAGTGTACACAGACGGAATGAGCAGTTCTTC
-,TRBV3-1,16,TRBD1,TRBJ2-3,CASSHRDRGRTDTQYF,TGTGCCAGCAGCCATAGGGACAGGGGGCGCACAGATACGCAGTATTTT
-,TRBV2,14,-,TRBJ1-5,CASSSKRGNQPQHF,TGTGCCAGCAGCTCGAAAAGGGGCAATCAGCCCCAGCATTTT
few,TRBV20-1,14,-,TRBJ2-5,CSAGPGTNQETQYF,TGCAGTGCTGGACCCGGGACAAATCAAGAGACCCAGTACTTC
-,TRBV5-5,14,-,TRBJ2-5,CASSLATGQETQYF,TGTGCCAGCAGCTTGGCTACCGGCCAAGAGACCCAGTACTTC
few,TRBV29-1,14,-,TRBJ1-4,CSVAPGTSNEKLFF,TGCAGCGTTGCCCCCGGGACCTCTAATGAAAAACTGTTTTTT
-,TRBV5-1,14,-,TRBJ2-7,CASSLAGLGNEQYF,TGCGCCAGCAGCTTGGCAGGGTTGGGCAATGAGCAGTACTTC
few,TRBV7-6,15,-,TRBJ2-7,CASSLASIDRSEQYF,TGTGCCAGCAGCTTAGCGTCAATTGATCGTAGCGAGCAGTACTTC
-,TRBV6-2/TRBV6-3,14,-,TRBJ1-2,CTSSPWGLNYGYTF,TGTACCAGCAGCCCGTGGGGCCTTAACTATGGCTACACCTTC
-,TRBV20-1,14,TRBD1,TRBJ1-5,CSVRTGLRNQPQHF,TGCAGTGTAAGGACAGGCCTTCGCAATCAGCCCCAGCATTTT
-,TRBV20-1,16,-,TRBJ2-2,CSASGSGGANTGELFF,TGCAGTGCTAGCGGTAGTGGCGGGGCGAACACCGGGGAGCTGTTTTTT
-,TRBV6-1,15,-,TRBJ1-2,CASSEAGRGNYGYTF,TGTGCCAGCAGTGAAGCGGGCAGGGGAAACTATGGCTACACCTTC
few,TRBV2,13,-,TRBJ1-5,CASAREHNQPQHF,TGTGCCAGCGCACGAGAACACAATCAGCCCCAGCATTTT
-,TRBV6-6,12,TRBD1,TRBJ2-4,CASSQTTGVQYF,TGTGCCAGCAGTCAAACGACAGGGGTTCAGTACTTC
-,TRBV11-3,12,-,TRBJ2-3,CASSTREDTQYF,TGTGCCAGCAGCACCCGGGAAGATACGCAGTATTTT
many,TRBV4-1,19,TRBD2,TRBJ2-6,CASSQVASGAAFGANVLTF,TGCGCCAGCAGCCAAGTTGCTAGCGGGGCGGCTTTTGGGGCCAACGTCCTGACTTTC
-,TRBV7-9,14,-,TRBJ2-5,CASSPKNEKETQYF,TGTGCCAGCAGCCCAAAAAATGAGAAAGAGACCCAGTACTTC
few,TRBV15,14,-,TRBJ2-5,CATSRDRGGQTQYF,TGTGCCACCAGCAGAGATCGTGGAGGACAGACCCAGTACTTC
-,TRBV28,14,TRBD1,TRBJ1-1,CASGLTGGGTEAFF,TGTGCCAGCGGATTGACAGGGGGAGGAACTGAAGCTTTCTTT